This T cell receptor (beta chain) originates from a study of blood T cell repertoires in COVID-19. The method was immunoSEQ multiplex PCR; TCRdb's version includes in-frame clones alone and lacks a portion of them. The table records over 130,000 clones, roughly 81% of them present only once. The CDR3 is 16 amino acids. The ends lost 6 bases at V and 0 bases at J; junction bases unmatched: 4. CDR1 and CDR2 (germline): SGHTA, FQGTGA. Sequences were obtained from peripheral blood. The source of this sequence is a woman aged 50 to 65 with active or convalescent COVID-19. The chain combines TRBV7-3 with TRBJ2-2, with 10 nucleotides matching TRBD2. Here the CDR3 DNA reads TGTGCCAGCAGTCGCACTAGCGGGGCGAACACCGGGGAGCTGTTTTTT. This encodes CASSRTSGANTGELFF. Looking up the rest from reference TRBV7-3 and TRBJ2-2 gives the full variable domain: GAGVSQTPSNKVTEKGKYVELRCDPISGHTALYWYRQSLGQGPEFLIYFQGTGAADDSGLPNDRFFAVRPEGSVSTLKIQRTERGDSAVYLCASSRTSGANTGELFFGEGSRLTVL.